Described below is a single TCR beta chain sequence and its context. The antigen is not known. The data stem from a study of T cells in localized non-small cell lung cancer. Study-wide findings and caveats: Tumor showed lower T cell clonality than uninvolved adjacent lung, where it was highest.

Sequenced by immunoSEQ multiplex PCR; TCRdb stores in-frame clones only, minus some. Among 70,000 to 100,000 clones, approximately 91% were seen once, and the ten largest hold approximately 4%. The V gene's germline CDR1 is LNHDA and CDR2 SQIVND (reference sequence). Trimming took off 6 bases at V and 0 bases at J, with 14 bases between the two ends. The CDR3 is made up of 16 amino acids. This clonotype was sampled from a woman between 40 and 69 years old with stage II squamous cell lung carcinoma. The V gene is TRBV19, the J gene TRBJ1-4; D possibly corresponds to TRBD1 (5 bases). Sequencing used PBMCs, obtained before any cancer treatment. The CDR3 loop is CASSHTRTSTNEKLFF. The CDR3, as DNA: TGTGCCAGTAGCCATACAAGGACATCAACTAATGAAAAACTGTTTTTT.